This T cell receptor beta chain was recorded in a study of control samples from healthy donors and cancer patients (dated by TCRdb to the early 2020s). V is clipped by 5 bases and J by 6 bases, and the sequence between their germline boundaries is 14 bases long. Taken from cysteine to phenylalanine, the CDR3 has 13 residues. This entry keeps only the CDR3 DNA: 39 bases, framed from base 1. Reading the germline V gene (reference sequence) gives CDR1 SEHNR and CDR2 FQNEAQ. This clone turned up a few times. Its antigen remains undetermined. No quality values exist for individual bases; no much larger clone is one base distant. The library relied on the immunoSEQ multiplex PCR assay. TCRdb mirrors the immuneACCESS table, restricted to in-frame sequences. Some clones are absent from its copies; in checked studies, under half trace to an unresolved V gene, and the reason for the others is unknown. Here the sample has 120,000 to 150,000 clones; 94% occur a single time. The ten largest account for roughly 14% of the sample.

The sequenced sample consisted of blood. The sequence is built from TRBV7-9 and TRBJ2-7; TRBD2 is possibly the D segment (5 matching bases). This TCR was sampled from a man in his forties in good health. This receptor carries the CDR3 CASSPPQRGEQYF. The bases are TGTGCCAGCAGCCCCCCACAACGGGGCGAGCAGTACTTC.